This is a list of T cell receptor beta chains from one sample in a study of blood T cell repertoires in COVID-19. Clones were sequenced by immunoSEQ multiplex PCR, and TCRdb holds only the in-frame ones, with some missing. Of 110,000 to 150,000 clones in the sample, approximately 87% are singletons; the top ten hold 35% to 50%. The specimen was peripheral blood. The receptor source for this set is a human donor in a cohort sampled during active COVID-19. CDR3s include the opening cysteine and the closing phenylalanine or tryptophan. A D gene is named only where the DNA matches it firmly. Clone size is shown for a subset of rows, as once, few, many or a class of expanded clone.

d_gene | j_gene | v_gene | abundance | CDR3nt | CDR3aa
. | TRBJ2-2 | TRBV5-4 | . | TGTGCCAGCAGCACCCCTCAGGGTCTTTACGGCGGGGAGCTGTTTTTT | CASSTPQGLYGGELFF
. | TRBJ1-3 | TRBV7-2 | . | TGTGCCAGCAGCTTAAACGCGGCGAGTTCTGGAAACACCATATATTTT | CASSLNAASSGNTIYF
TRBD2 | TRBJ2-1 | TRBV5-1 | . | TGCGCCAGCAGCCCGGCCGGGACTAGCGGGAGGCACAATGAGCAGTTCTTC | CASSPAGTSGRHNEQFF
TRBD2 | TRBJ2-1 | TRBV5-1 | . | TGCGCCAGCAGCTTAAGCGGGGGTTCATACAATGAGCAGTTCTTC | CASSLSGGSYNEQFF
. | TRBJ2-5 | TRBV2 | . | TGTGCCAGCACCCCTCTCGGGATCCAAGAGACCCAGTACTTC | CASTPLGIQETQYF
. | TRBJ2-7 | TRBV9 | . | TGTGCCAGCAGCGTAGATCCGTTCCCCTACGAGCAGTACTTC | CASSVDPFPYEQYF
TRBD2 | TRBJ2-5 | TRBV7-2 | few | TGTGCCAGCAGCTGGAGACTAGCTGAAGAGACCCAGTACTTC | CASSWRLAEETQYF
. | TRBJ2-6 | TRBV5-1 | few | TGCGCCAGCAGCCCCAACGACCGAGGAACCATTCGCTCTGGGGCCAACGTCCTGACTTTC | CASSPNDRGTIRSGANVLTF
. | TRBJ1-1 | TRBV18 | . | TGTGCCAGCTCGATGGGACACACTAACACTGAAGCTTTCTTT | CASSMGHTNTEAFF
TRBD1 | TRBJ2-3 | TRBV11-3 | . | TGTGCCAGCAGCTCCTTACAGGGGGCAGGAGATACGCAGTATTTT | CASSSLQGAGDTQYF
. | TRBJ2-5 | TRBV20-1 | . | TGCAGTGCTGGGGCGGGGGAGACCCAGTACTTC | CSAGAGETQYF
. | TRBJ2-3 | TRBV24-1 | . | TGTGCCACCAGTGGAGGTAGCACAGATACGCAGTATTTT | CATSGGSTDTQYF
. | TRBJ2-7 | TRBV12-5 | . | TGTGCTAGTGGTTTGTCCACAGGAAAAGGCTACGAGCAGTACTTC | CASGLSTGKGYEQYF
TRBD2 | TRBJ2-3 | TRBV7-9 | many | TGTGCCAGCAGCTTAACGGGAGGGCCATCAGATACGCAGTATTTT | CASSLTGGPSDTQYF
TRBD2 | TRBJ2-3 | TRBV7-2 | . | TGTGCCAGCAGCTTAGCGCATCGGGGGGGCCCGGGAGATACGCAGTATTTT | CASSLAHRGGPGDTQYF
. | TRBJ1-2 | TRBV12-3/TRBV12-4 | . | TGTGCCAGCAGTGCCGCTGTAAGATCCTTTCCGGCCTTC | CASSAAVRSFPAF
TRBD2 | TRBJ2-3 | TRBV7-8 | once | TGTGCCAGCAGCGGGGTGACTAGCGGGAGGGTTAGTAAGCAGTATTTT | CASSGVTSGRVSKQYF
. | TRBJ2-3 | TRBV6-6 | . | TGTGCCAGCAGCCCCGTCACAGGGTCAGATACGCAGTATTTT | CASSPVTGSDTQYF
. | TRBJ1-1 | TRBV7-8 | . | TGTGCCAGCAGCTTTAGACATCCGAACACTGAAGCTTTCTTT | CASSFRHPNTEAFF
. | TRBJ1-2 | TRBV28 | . | TGTGCCAGCAGTTTATCGGGGGACTACACCTTC | CASSLSGDYTF
. | TRBJ1-1 | TRBV28 | once | TGTGCCAGCAGTGCCCGGGGGGAAGCTTTCTTT | CASSARGEAFF